One sample yielded the 29 T cell receptor beta chains listed below, sequenced in a study of cytotoxic CD8 clonotypes in ibrutinib-treated CLL. Some clones are missing from TCRdb's copy, which holds only in-frame ones; the method was immunoSEQ multiplex PCR. This sample carries 200,000 or so clones, over 65% of them seen once, and the ten largest clones take roughly 5.8%. Specimen: PBMCs, collected after 12 months of ibrutinib treatment. The receptors were gathered from a human donor with chronic lymphocytic leukemia.

The chain employs TRBV2 and TRBJ2-1; tentative D call: TRBD2 (7 bases). CDR1 SNHLY and CDR2 FYNNEI come from the germline V gene. CDR3 length: 15 amino acids. V lost 1 base and J 6 bases, leaving 13 bases between the germline ends. CDR3 in amino acids: CASSEVRGLSNEQFF. The CDR3 region has the DNA TGTGCCAGCAGTGAAGTGCGGGGGCTCAGCAATGAGCAGTTCTTC.

Here the CDR3 DNA reads TGCGCCAGCAGTACAGGTGGGGGCCTACTGGGAGAGACCCAGTACTTC. This translates into CASSTGGGLLGETQYF. This chain uses TRBV5-1 with TRBJ2-5, with a tentative D call TRBD1 (6 bases). This CDR3 has 16 amino acids. Deletions cut 5 bases from V and 4 bases from J, with 21 bases between. The germline V gene has CDR1 SGHRS and CDR2 YFSETQ.

V and J are TRBV7-2 and TRBJ2-3, with 8 bases identical to TRBD2. CDR1 is SGHTA and CDR2 is FQGNSA in the germline V gene. The CDR3 consists of 13 residues. Unmatched junction bases numbered 4, after V lost 5 bases and J lost 6 bases. The CDR3 DNA sequence: TGTGCCAGCAGCCCCCGACTAGCGGATACGCAGTATTTT. It encodes CASSPRLADTQYF.

The gene calls are TRBV5-6 and TRBJ2-2; tentatively, D is TRBD1 (6 bases). The V gene lost 2 bases and the J gene lost 7 bases, with 12 bases spanning the gap. This CDR3 has 14 residues. Germline CDR1 and CDR2: SGHDT and YYEEEE. The CDR3 spells CASSFTGSRGELFF. The CDR3 DNA is TGTGCCAGCAGCTTTACAGGGTCCCGCGGGGAGCTGTTTTTT.

The chain uses TRBV6-6 and TRBJ2-7; the match to TRBD1 covers 7 bases. The trim removed 6 bases at V and 5 bases at J, leaving 7 bases unmatched. CDR3 length: 13 amino acids. Germline loops: CDR1 MNHNY, CDR2 SVGAGI (reference sequence). CDR3 DNA sequence: TGTGCCAGCAGCAACAGGGGACCTAACGAGCAGTACTTC. Translation: CASSNRGPNEQYF.

The chain uses TRBV30 and TRBJ2-7; no definite D call. CDR3 length equals 12 residues. Trimming removed 0 bases at V and 6 bases at J, with 9 bases between. The germline gives CDR1 GTSNPN, CDR2 SVGIG (reference sequence). DNA for the CDR3: TGTGCCTGGAGTGTACGGACGTCCGAGCAGTACTTC. Translating gives CAWSVRTSEQYF.

This clone was seen a handful of times. The CDR3 coding sequence is TGTGCCAGCAGCCCCGCGCGGGGAGCCATCCAAGGCTACACCTTC. It yields the protein CASSPARGAIQGYTF. The chain joins TRBV9 to TRBJ1-2; D is unresolved. This CDR3 spans 15 amino acids. Germline V lookup: CDR1 SGDLS, CDR2 YYNGEE. Trimming took 4 bases from V and 8 from J, leaving 21 bases between them.

V usage is TRBV5-1 and J usage is TRBJ2-5; 10 bases agree with TRBD1. The CDR3 contains 15 residues. The V gene's germline CDR1 is SGHRS and CDR2 YFSETQ. Trimming at V came to 4 bases and at J to 5 bases, leaving 8 bases not matched to a gene. The CDR3 is CASSTGQGSWETQYF. CDR3 nucleotides: TGCGCCAGCAGCACGGGACAGGGGTCCTGGGAGACCCAGTACTTC.

The table lists this clone with a count of one. This rearrangement joins TRBV6-5 to TRBJ2-3; D ambiguous. This CDR3 contains 12 residues. V was shortened by 7 bases and J by 0 bases, with 5 bases between the two germline ends. Germline assignment: CDR1 MNHEY and CDR2 SVGAGI. The CDR3 sequence is CASKTSTDTQYF. CDR3 DNA sequence: TGTGCCAGCAAGACTAGCACAGATACGCAGTATTTT.

There are a few counts of this clone. The V gene is TRBV7-6, the J gene TRBJ1-5, with a tentative D call TRBD1 (6 bases). The CDR3 has 18 residues. Germline V gene data show CDR1 as SGHVS and CDR2 as FNYEAQ. V was shortened by 5 bases and J by 0 bases, with 20 bases between the two germline ends. CDR3 in DNA: TGTGCCAGCAGCCCCGGGACAACCAACCCCCATAGCAATCAGCCCCAGCATTTT. Residues: CASSPGTTNPHSNQPQHF. The entire variable domain, with the rest obtained from reference TRBV7-6 and TRBJ1-5, is as follows: GAGVSQSPRYKVTKRGQDVALRCDPISGHVSLYWYRQALGQGPEFLTYFNYEAQQDKSGLPNDRFSAERPEGSISTLTIQRTEQRDSAMYRCASSPGTTNPHSNQPQHFGDGTRLSIL.

V usage is TRBV5-1 and J usage is TRBJ1-2; D not resolved. Germline V gene lookup returns CDR1 SGHRS and CDR2 YFSETQ. The CDR3 is 15 amino acids. Trimming took off 2 bases at V and 4 bases at J, with 15 bases between the two ends. CDR3 DNA sequence: TGCGCCAGCAGCTTATCGCCCCCACCACCCTATGGCTACACCTTC. Its protein product is CASSLSPPPPYGYTF. Filled out from reference TRBV5-1 and TRBJ1-2, the complete variable domain reads KAGVTQTPRYLIKTRGQQVTLSCSPISGHRSVSWYQQTPGQGLQFLFEYFSETQRNKGNFPGRFSGRQFSNSRSEMNVSTLELGDSALYLCASSLSPPPPYGYTFGSGTRLTVV.

This chain connects TRBV19 to TRBJ1-5, with 9 bases identical to TRBD1. Germline V gives CDR1 LNHDA, CDR2 SQIVND (reference sequence). CDR3 size: 13 residues. The J segment lost 5 bases and the V segment lost 9 bases, leaving 5 bases of the junction unmatched. CDR3 DNA sequence: TGTGCCAGCCACCGGGACAGGGATCAGCCCCAGCATTTT. The encoded protein is CASHRDRDQPQHF.

The V call is TRBV6-1, the J call TRBJ1-2; 12 bases are a match to TRBD1. The V segment lost 4 bases and the J segment 8 bases; nucleotides outside the gene matches: 8. The CDR3 has 15 residues. CDR1 MNHNS and CDR2 SASEGT come from the germline V gene. Here the CDR3 reads CASSGTPGQGAGYTF. The CDR3 bases are TGTGCCAGCAGTGGGACACCGGGACAGGGGGCAGGCTACACCTTC.

The chain recombines TRBV29-1 with TRBJ2-7; D not certain. This CDR3 has 13 amino acids. The V gene lost 5 bases and the J gene lost 5 bases, with 16 bases spanning the gap. Germline V gene data show CDR1 as SQVTM and CDR2 as ANQGSEA. The DNA for the CDR3 is TGCAGCGTTATCGGAACGGTAGGGCACGAGCAGTACTTC. Protein sequence: CSVIGTVGHEQYF.

With respect to this clone: The junction shows a germline mismatch at one end, possibly a read error. The rearrangement links TRBV7-7 to TRBJ2-7, with D possibly matching TRBD2 (6 bases). There are 14 residues in the CDR3. Germline-derived CDR1 and CDR2 are SSHAT and FNYEAQ (reference sequence). CDR3 loop: CASSPSGEAYEQYF. CDR3 nucleotide sequence: TGTGCTAGCAGTCCCTCGGGGGAGGCCTACGAGCAGTACTTC.

J is TRBJ2-7 and V is TRBV27, with 9 bases aligning to TRBD1. V trimming: 7 bases; J trimming: 1 base; junction bases outside the gene matches: 8. The CDR3 spans 15 residues. The germline CDR1 and CDR2 sequences are MNHEY and SMNVEV (reference sequence). Here the CDR3 DNA reads TGTGCCAGCAAGGGGGGACAGGGTCCTTCCTACGAGCAGTACTTC. Its translation is CASKGGQGPSYEQYF.

This clone was detected a few times. This chain links TRBV6-5 with TRBJ2-7; 7 nucleotides match TRBD1. CDR3 size: 13 residues. CDR1 and CDR2 (germline): MNHEY, SVGAGI. V trimming: 2 bases; J trimming: 6 bases; junction bases outside the gene matches: 4. The CDR3 is CASSYETGSEQYF. CDR3 DNA: TGTGCCAGCAGTTACGAGACAGGGTCCGAGCAGTACTTC.

The chain carries TRBV30 and TRBJ2-5; TRBD2 is a possible D gene (5 bases). Germline V CDR1 and CDR2: GTSNPN, SVGIG (reference sequence). The CDR3 extends over 11 amino acids. V was cut by 3 bases and J by 11 bases, with 13 bases left in between. In nucleotides, the CDR3 is TGTGCCTGGAGCGGCTTTGGGGAGCAGTACTTC. It codes for CAWSGFGEQYF. Variable domain in full (rest from reference TRBV30 and TRBJ2-5): SQTIHQWPATLVQPVGSPLSLECTVEGTSNPNLYWYRQAAGRGLQLLFYSVGIGQISSEVPQNLSASRPQDRQFILSSKKLLLSDSGFYLCAWSGFGEQYFGPGTRLLVL.

The sample holds a few counts of this clone. The chain links TRBV30 to TRBJ1-6; TRBD1 is a possible D gene (6 bases). Germline CDR1 GTSNPN, CDR2 SVGIG (reference sequence). Between the trimmed V and J ends, which lost 3 bases and 6 bases, there was a span of 9 bases. The CDR3 loop spans 13 amino acids. This CDR3 is CAWRGQSNSPLHF. The DNA for the CDR3 is TGTGCCTGGAGGGGACAATCTAATTCACCCCTCCACTTT.

The rearrangement uses TRBV15 and TRBJ1-5; D uncertain. This CDR3 spans 17 amino acids. CDR1 is LNHNV, CDR2 YYDKDF, per germline (reference sequence). V lost 0 bases and J 0 bases, leaving 12 bases between the germline ends. The CDR3 nucleotides are TGTGCCACCAGCAGAGATGGCCAGGAGGATAGCAATCAGCCCCAGCATTTT. Amino acid sequence: CATSRDGQEDSNQPQHF.

The chain is built from TRBV5-1 and TRBJ1-1; perhaps TRBD1 as D (6 bases). The germline V gene encodes CDR1 SGHRS and CDR2 YFSETQ. V was cut by 4 bases and J by 4 bases, with 20 bases left in between. The CDR3 is 16 residues long. The CDR3 loop is CASSDGSGDAGTEAFF. In DNA, the CDR3 is TGCGCCAGCAGCGACGGCTCAGGGGATGCCGGCACTGAAGCTTTCTTT.

This clone appeared once. The chain carries TRBV5-6 and TRBJ2-5; no firm D call. Between the trimmed V and J ends, which lost 0 bases and 1 base, there was a span of 4 bases. There are 13 residues in the CDR3. CDR1 and CDR2 from the germline V gene are SGHDT and YYEEEE. Written as DNA, the CDR3 is TGTGCCAGCAGCTTGGCTTCCCAAGAGACCCAGTACTTC. Encoded protein: CASSLASQETQYF. Full variable domain (rest looked up from reference TRBV5-6 and TRBJ2-5): DAGVTQSPTHLIKTRGQQVTLRCSPKSGHDTVSWYQQALGQGPQFIFQYYEEEERQRGNFPDRFSGHQFPNYSSELNVNALLLGDSALYLCASSLASQETQYFGPGTRLLVL.

The CDR3 DNA reads as TGTGCCAGCAGCCCGAATACAGGCAATTCCTACGAGCAGTACTTC. Translated: CASSPNTGNSYEQYF. V gene TRBV7-9 combines with J gene TRBJ2-7; the D gene is possibly TRBD1 (5 bases). The CDR3 is made up of 15 amino acids. Looked up from germline, CDR1 is SEHNR and CDR2 is FQNEAQ (reference sequence). The V and J ends lost 5 bases and 1 base respectively, with 15 bases between them. Full variable domain (rest looked up from reference TRBV7-9 and TRBJ2-7): DTGVSQNPRHKITKRGQNVTFRCDPISEHNRLYWYRQTLGQGPEFLTYFQNEAQLEKSRLLSDRFSAERPKGSFSTLEIQRTEQGDSAMYLCASSPNTGNSYEQYFGPGTRLTVT.

This clone appeared a few times. The V gene is TRBV30, the J gene TRBJ2-6; no clear D gene. Germline V gene sequence: CDR1 GTSNPN, CDR2 SVGIG (reference sequence). The V gene lost 2 bases and the J gene lost 2 bases, with 10 bases spanning the gap. The CDR3 runs to 15 residues. CDR3 nucleotide sequence: TGTGCCTGGAGTAAGGGTGGGGCTGGGGCCAACGTCCTGACTTTC. This translates into CAWSKGGAGANVLTF.

The chain has TRBV19 and TRBJ2-7; 9 nucleotides align to TRBD1. V dropped 4 bases and J dropped 1; count of bases not matched to a gene: 2. The CDR3 covers 14 residues. Germline V gene lookup returns CDR1 LNHDA and CDR2 SQIVND (reference sequence). The CDR3 loop is CASSTTGGSYEQYF. The DNA for the CDR3 is TGTGCCAGTAGTACGACAGGGGGGTCCTACGAGCAGTACTTC.

This clone was counted once. The chain employs TRBV6-1 and TRBJ1-1; TRBD1 might be the D (6 bases). The CDR3 spans 16 residues. Germline V gene sequence: CDR1 MNHNS, CDR2 SASEGT. Trimming shortened V by 2 bases and J by 1 base, and 14 bases separated the two germline ends. This CDR3 reads CASSELSLGGNTEAFF. DNA for the CDR3: TGTGCCAGCAGTGAATTGTCATTAGGGGGGAACACTGAAGCTTTCTTT.

This chain joins TRBV6-5 and TRBJ2-7; a possible D gene is TRBD1 (6 bases). V lost 2 bases and J 3 bases, leaving 11 bases between the germline ends. This CDR3 region has 14 residues. Germline V CDR1 and CDR2: MNHEY, SVGAGI. CDR3 residues: CASSYGQKGYEQYF. The CDR3 DNA reads as TGTGCCAGCAGTTACGGACAGAAGGGCTACGAGCAGTACTTC.

The CDR3: CASSTWAAPGQETQYF. DNA for the CDR3: TGTGCCAGCAGCACTTGGGCAGCGCCCGGCCAAGAGACCCAGTACTTC. The chain uses TRBV7-9 and TRBJ2-5, with no clear D. Trimming took 5 bases from V and 1 from J, leaving 17 bases between them. Germline loops: CDR1 SEHNR, CDR2 FQNEAQ (reference sequence). The CDR3 runs 16 residues.

The chain uses TRBV29-1 and TRBJ2-7, with D perhaps matching TRBD1 or TRBD2 (5 bases each). The V end lost 7 bases, the J end lost 2 bases, and 12 bases lay between the germline ends. Germline lookup yields CDR1 SQVTM and CDR2 ANQGSEA. CDR3 size: 12 residues. The CDR3 bases are TGCAGCGGCCGGGACGGCCCCTACGAGCAGTACTTC. Translating gives CSGRDGPYEQYF.